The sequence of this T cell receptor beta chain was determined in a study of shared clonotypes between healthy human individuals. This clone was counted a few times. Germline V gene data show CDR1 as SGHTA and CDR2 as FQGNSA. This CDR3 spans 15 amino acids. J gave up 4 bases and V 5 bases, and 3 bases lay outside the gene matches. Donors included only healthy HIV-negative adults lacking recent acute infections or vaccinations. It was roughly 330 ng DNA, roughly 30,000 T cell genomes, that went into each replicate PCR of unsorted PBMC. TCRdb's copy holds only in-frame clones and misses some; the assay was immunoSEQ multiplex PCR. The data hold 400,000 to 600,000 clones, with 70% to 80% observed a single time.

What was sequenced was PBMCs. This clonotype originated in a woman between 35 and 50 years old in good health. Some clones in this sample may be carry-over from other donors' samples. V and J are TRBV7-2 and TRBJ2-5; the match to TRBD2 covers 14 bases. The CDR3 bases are TGTGCCAGCAGCCCGGGACTAGCGGGAGTAGAGACCCAGTACTTC. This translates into CASSPGLAGVETQYF.